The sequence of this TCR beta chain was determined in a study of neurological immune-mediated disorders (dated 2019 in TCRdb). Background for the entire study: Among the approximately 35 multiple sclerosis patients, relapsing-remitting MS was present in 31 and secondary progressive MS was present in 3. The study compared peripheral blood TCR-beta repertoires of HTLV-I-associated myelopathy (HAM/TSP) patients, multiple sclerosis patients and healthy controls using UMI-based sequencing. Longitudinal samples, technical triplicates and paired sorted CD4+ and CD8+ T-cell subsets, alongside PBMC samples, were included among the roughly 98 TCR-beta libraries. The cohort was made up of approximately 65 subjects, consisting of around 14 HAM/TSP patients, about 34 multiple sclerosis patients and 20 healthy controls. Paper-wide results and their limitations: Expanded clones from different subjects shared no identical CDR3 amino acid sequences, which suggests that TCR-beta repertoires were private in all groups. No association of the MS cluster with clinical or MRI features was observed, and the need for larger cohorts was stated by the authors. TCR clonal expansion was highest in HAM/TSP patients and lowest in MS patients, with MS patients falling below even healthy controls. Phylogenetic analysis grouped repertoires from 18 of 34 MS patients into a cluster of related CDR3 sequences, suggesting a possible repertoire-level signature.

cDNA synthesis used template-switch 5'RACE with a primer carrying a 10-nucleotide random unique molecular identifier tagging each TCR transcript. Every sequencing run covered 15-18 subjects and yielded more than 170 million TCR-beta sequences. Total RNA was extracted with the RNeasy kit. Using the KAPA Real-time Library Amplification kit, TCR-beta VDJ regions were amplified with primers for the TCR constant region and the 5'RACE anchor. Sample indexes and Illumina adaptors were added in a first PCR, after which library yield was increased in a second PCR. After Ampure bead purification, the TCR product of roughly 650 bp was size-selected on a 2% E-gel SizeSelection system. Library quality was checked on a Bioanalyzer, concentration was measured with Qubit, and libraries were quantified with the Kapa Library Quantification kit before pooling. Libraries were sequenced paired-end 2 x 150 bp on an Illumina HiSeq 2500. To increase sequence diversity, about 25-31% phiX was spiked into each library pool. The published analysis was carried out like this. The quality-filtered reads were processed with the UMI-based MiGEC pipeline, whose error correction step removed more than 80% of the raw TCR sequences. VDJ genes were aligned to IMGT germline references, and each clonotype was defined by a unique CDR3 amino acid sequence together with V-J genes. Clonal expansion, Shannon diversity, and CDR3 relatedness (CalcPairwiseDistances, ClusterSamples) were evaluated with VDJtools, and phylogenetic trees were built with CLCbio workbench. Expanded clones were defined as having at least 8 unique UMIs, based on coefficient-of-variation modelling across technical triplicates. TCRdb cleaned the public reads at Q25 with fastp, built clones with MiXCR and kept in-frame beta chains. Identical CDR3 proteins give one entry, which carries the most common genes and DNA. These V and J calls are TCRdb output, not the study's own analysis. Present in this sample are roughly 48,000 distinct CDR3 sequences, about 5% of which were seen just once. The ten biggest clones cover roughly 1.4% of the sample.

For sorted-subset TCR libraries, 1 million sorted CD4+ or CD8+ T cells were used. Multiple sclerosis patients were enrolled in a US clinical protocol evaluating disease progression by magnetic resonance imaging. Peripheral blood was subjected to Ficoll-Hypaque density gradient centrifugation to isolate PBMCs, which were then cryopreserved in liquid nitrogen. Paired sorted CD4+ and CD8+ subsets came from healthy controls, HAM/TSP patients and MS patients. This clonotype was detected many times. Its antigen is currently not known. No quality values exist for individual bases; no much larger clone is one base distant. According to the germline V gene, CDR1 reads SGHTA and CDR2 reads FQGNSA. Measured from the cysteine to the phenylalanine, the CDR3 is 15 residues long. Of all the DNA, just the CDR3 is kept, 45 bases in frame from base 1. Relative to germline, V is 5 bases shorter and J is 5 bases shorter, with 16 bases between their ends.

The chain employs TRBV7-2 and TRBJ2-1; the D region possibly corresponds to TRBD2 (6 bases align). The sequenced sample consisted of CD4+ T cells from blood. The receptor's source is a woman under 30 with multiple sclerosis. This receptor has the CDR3 CASSISGTRNNEQFF. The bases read TGTGCCAGCAGCATATCCGGGACTCGCAACAATGAGCAGTTCTTC.